The clone carrying this T cell receptor beta chain was counted ten times or more. This sample is drawn from a study of T-cell reconstitution after alpha-beta-depleted transplantation in children. The ends were cut back, 4 bases at V and 5 bases at J, with 9 bases in the middle. Per germline, CDR1 SGHRS and CDR2 YFSETQ. This CDR3 contains 12 residues. Library preparation (for TCRbeta) was performed with unique molecular identifiers. TCRdb reprocessed the PCR reads with MiXCR, giving one entry per CDR3 protein. Here the sample spans around 380,000 distinct CDR3 sequences, around 9.9% being singletons. This sequence joins TRBV5-1 and TRBJ1-1, with D tentatively TRBD1 (6 bases). Sample: PBMCs from the stem cell graft donor, taken from the stem cell graft. This sequence originates from a human donor who donated a stem cell graft to a child with acute myeloid leukemia. The CDR3 loop is CASSIGGTEAFF. In DNA, the CDR3 is TGCGCCAGCAGCATAGGGGGGACTGAAGCTTTCTTT.